Presented here are 10 T cell receptor beta chains from one specimen sequenced in a study of blood T cells in healthy people across ages (dated by TCRdb to 2013 to 2016). Receptor amplification or capture employed 5' RACE. Reads for this sample came from an Illumina HiSeq 2500. A second PCR of roughly 6 to 11 cycles was run with a J-beta primer mix and a sample-barcoded 5' primer. The public reads were reanalyzed by TCRdb: fastp trimming at Q25, MiXCR alignment, in-frame beta chains only. Rows are combined by CDR3 protein, so each entry shows the most common genes and DNA. Present in this sample are approximately 1.5 million distinct CDR3 sequences, approximately 39% of which were seen just once. The top ten clones comprise 4% of the sample. The specimen was blood. These receptors all come from a woman aged 18-29 years in good health.

In this sample, this clonotype turned up a few times. The V gene is TRBV18, the J gene TRBJ1-6, with unresolved D. Trimming removed 6 bases from V and 0 bases from J, with 9 bases in between. This CDR3 contains 15 residues. Germline values: CDR1 KGHSH, CDR2 LQKENI. The CDR3 nucleotides are TGTGCCAGCTCCCGGAAGAGCTCCTATAATTCACCCCTCCACTTT. Translated, it gives CASSRKSSYNSPLHF.

The V and J genes are TRBV12-3 or TRBV12-4 and TRBJ2-3; TRBD2 aligns across 9 bases. The CDR3 covers 16 residues. Unmatched junction bases numbered 6, after V lost 3 bases and J lost 2 bases. The CDR3 spells CASSFSLAGHTDTQYF. The CDR3 region has the DNA TGTGCCAGCAGTTTTTCCCTAGCGGGGCACACAGATACGCAGTATTTT.

The genes are TRBV15 and TRBJ2-3; tentatively, D is TRBD1 (6 bases). The CDR3 runs 13 residues. V lost 3 bases and J 4 bases, leaving 8 bases between the germline ends. Germline V gene sequence: CDR1 LNHNV, CDR2 YYDKDF (reference sequence). CDR3 DNA sequence: TGTGCCACCAGCAGGACAGGACCAGATACGCAGTATTTT. Translation gives CATSRTGPDTQYF.

This clonotype showed up many times. The rearrangement links TRBV29-1 to TRBJ2-3, with TRBD1 identical over 8 bases. Germline V gene lookup returns CDR1 SQVTM and CDR2 ANQGSEA. Trimming cost V 8 bases and J 5 bases; bases outside gene matches: 9. This CDR3 comprises 13 residues. The CDR3 loop reads CSIRQGLGDTQYF. CDR3 bases: TGCAGCATCCGACAGGGGCTGGGAGATACGCAGTATTTT.

The gene calls are TRBV29-1 and TRBJ2-5; 10 nucleotides agree with TRBD2. J was trimmed by 0 bases and V by 7 bases; bases with no gene match: 5. The CDR3 length is 14 residues. Germline CDR1 is SQVTM and CDR2 is ANQGSEA. CDR3 bases: TGCAGCGCGACTAGCGGGTGGTACCAAGAGACCCAGTACTTC. Amino acids: CSATSGWYQETQYF.

This clonotype was observed a few times. This chain connects TRBV9 to TRBJ2-7; D possibly corresponds to TRBD2 (6 bases). The DNA end is a closer match to TRBJ2-5, so the J assignment may be wrong. Germline assignment: CDR1 SGDLS and CDR2 YYNGEE. The CDR3 sequence is 14 residues long. The CDR3 region is CASSGGRRAETQYF. For the CDR3, the DNA is TGTGCCAGCAGCGGGGGCAGGAGGGCGGAGACCCAGTACTTC.

The chain has TRBV6-5 and TRBJ1-6; 8 nucleotides align to TRBD1. The junction had 5 bases not matched to a gene; V was cut back by 2 bases and J by 8 bases. This CDR3 contains 15 residues. In germline, CDR1 is MNHEY, CDR2 SVGAGI. The CDR3 loop is CASSYRQGQDSPLHF. The CDR3 DNA reads TGTGCCAGCAGTTACAGACAGGGGCAAGATTCACCCCTCCACTTT.

This clonotype has ten or more counts. The chain recombines TRBV20-1 with TRBJ2-1; 12 bases map to TRBD2. This CDR3 has 17 amino acids. With 2 bases clipped from V and 1 base from J, the junction kept 6 bases outside the gene matches. Germline V gives CDR1 DFQATT, CDR2 SNEGSKA (reference sequence). The CDR3 loop is CSARNLAGGPSYNEQFF. CDR3 nucleotides: TGCAGTGCTAGAAATCTAGCGGGAGGGCCGTCCTACAATGAGCAGTTCTTC.

CDR3 residues: CASSPIGLAGANEQFF. The CDR3 DNA sequence: TGTGCCAGCTCACCGATCGGACTAGCGGGAGCGAATGAGCAGTTCTTC. The chain links TRBV18 to TRBJ2-1; TRBD2 agrees at 13 bases. CDR3 length: 16 amino acids. With 3 bases clipped from V and 7 bases from J, the junction kept 6 bases outside the gene matches. Germline V gene sequence: CDR1 KGHSH, CDR2 LQKENI.

This clonotype was seen a few times. The V and J genes are TRBV5-6 and TRBJ2-3, with unresolved D. Germline lookup yields CDR1 SGHDT and CDR2 YYEEEE. The CDR3 has 16 amino acids. With 0 bases removed from V and 2 bases from J, the gap between germline ends came to 13 bases. The CDR3: CASSLADREFTDTQYF. CDR3 DNA sequence: TGTGCCAGCAGCTTGGCTGATAGGGAATTCACAGATACGCAGTATTTT. Variable domain in full (rest from reference TRBV5-6 and TRBJ2-3): DAGVTQSPTHLIKTRGQQVTLRCSPKSGHDTVSWYQQALGQGPQFIFQYYEEEERQRGNFPDRFSGHQFPNYSSELNVNALLLGDSALYLCASSLADREFTDTQYFGPGTRLTVL.